This T cell receptor (beta chain) was sequenced in a study of metastatic and nonmetastatic thyroid tumors. Study-wide background: Peripheral blood and tumor or nodule samples from malignant and benign thyroid patients were compared. Study findings and constraints: Benign nodules were reported to have significantly lower TCR beta diversity than malignant thyroid tumors, in blood and tumor.

Details on this clone: The target antigen is unknown.

Germline loops: CDR1 KGHSH, CDR2 LQKENI. The V gene end was trimmed by 8 bases and the J gene end by 7 bases; junction bases not matched to a gene: 14. The CDR3 extends over 15 amino acids. Thyroid surgery was preceded by no treatment in any patient. Per the study methods: The study built a papillary thyroid cancer distant-metastasis classifier from CDR3 differences across clinicopathological groups. TCRdb used MiXCR to call clones anew from the PCR reads. The V and J calls were not made by the authors but by TCRdb's processing. Of 20,000 or so clones in the sample, under 25% were seen once. The chain links TRBV18 to TRBJ1-2, with 9 bases that match TRBD1. Sequenced sample: blood. The sequence was collected from a male donor with papillary thyroid cancer or a benign thyroid nodule (not recorded which). Some clones in this sample may be carry-over from other donors' samples. The CDR3 DNA sequence: TGTGCCAGCAGAAGGGGACAGGGCGGCTCCGGTGGCTACACCTTC. This gives the protein CASRRGQGGSGGYTF. The whole variable domain, remainder taken from reference TRBV18 and TRBJ1-2, is NAGVMQNPRHLVRRRGQEARLRCSPMKGHSHVYWYRQLPEEGLKFMVYLQKENIIDESGMPKERFSAEFPKEGPSILRIQQVVRGDSAAYFCASRRGQGGSGGYTFGSGTRLTVV.